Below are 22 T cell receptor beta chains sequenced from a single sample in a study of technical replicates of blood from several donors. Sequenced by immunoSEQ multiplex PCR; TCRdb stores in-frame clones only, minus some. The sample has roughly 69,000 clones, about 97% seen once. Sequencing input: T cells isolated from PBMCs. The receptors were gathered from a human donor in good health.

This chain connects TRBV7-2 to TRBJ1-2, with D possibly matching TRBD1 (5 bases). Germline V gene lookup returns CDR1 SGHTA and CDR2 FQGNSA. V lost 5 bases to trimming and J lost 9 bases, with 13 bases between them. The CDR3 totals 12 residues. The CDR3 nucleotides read TGTGCCAGCAGCGCACAGACAGCCCGCTACACCTTC. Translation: CASSAQTARYTF.

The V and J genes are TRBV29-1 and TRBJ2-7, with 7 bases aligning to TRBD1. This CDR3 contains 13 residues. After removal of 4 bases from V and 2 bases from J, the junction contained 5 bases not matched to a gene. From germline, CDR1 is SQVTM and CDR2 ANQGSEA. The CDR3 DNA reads TGCAGCGTTGCTCCCAGGGGGACCTACGAGCAGTACTTC. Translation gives CSVAPRGTYEQYF.

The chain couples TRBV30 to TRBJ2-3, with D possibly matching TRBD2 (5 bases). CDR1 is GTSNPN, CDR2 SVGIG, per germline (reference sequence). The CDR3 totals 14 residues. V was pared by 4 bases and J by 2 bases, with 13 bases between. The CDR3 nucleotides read TGTGCCTGGACAGACGGGATATCCACAGATACGCAGTATTTT. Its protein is CAWTDGISTDTQYF.

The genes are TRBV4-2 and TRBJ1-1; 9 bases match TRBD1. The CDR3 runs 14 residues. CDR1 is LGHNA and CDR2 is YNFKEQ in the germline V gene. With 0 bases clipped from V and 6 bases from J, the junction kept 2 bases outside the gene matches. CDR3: CASSQEGTGPEAFF. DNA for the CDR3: TGTGCCAGCAGCCAAGAGGGGACAGGGCCTGAAGCTTTCTTT.

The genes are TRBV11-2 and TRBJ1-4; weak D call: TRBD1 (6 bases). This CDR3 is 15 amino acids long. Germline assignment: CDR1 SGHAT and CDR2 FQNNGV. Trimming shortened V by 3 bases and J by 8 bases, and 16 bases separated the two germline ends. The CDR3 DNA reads TGTGCCAGCAGCTTCAGTACCGGGACAATGGAAAAACTGTTTTTT. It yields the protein CASSFSTGTMEKLFF. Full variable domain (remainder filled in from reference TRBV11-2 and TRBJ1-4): EAGVAQSPRYKIIEKRQSVAFWCNPISGHATLYWYQQILGQGPKLLIQFQNNGVVDDSQLPKDRFSAERLKGVDSTLKIQPAKLEDSAVYLCASSFSTGTMEKLFFGSGTQLSVL.

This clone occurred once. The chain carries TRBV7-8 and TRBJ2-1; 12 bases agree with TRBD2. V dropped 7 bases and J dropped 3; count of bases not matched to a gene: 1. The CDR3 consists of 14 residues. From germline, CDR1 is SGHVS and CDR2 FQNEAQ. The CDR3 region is CASTTSGSYNEQFF. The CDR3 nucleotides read TGTGCCAGCACGACTAGCGGGAGCTACAATGAGCAGTTCTTC.

The CDR3, as DNA: TGCGCCAGCAGCTTGGAAGCGACAGGCGTCACTGAAGCTTTCTTT. Amino acid sequence: CASSLEATGVTEAFF. The chain joins TRBV5-1 to TRBJ1-1; maybe TRBD1 (6 bases). Trimming took 0 bases from V and 4 from J, leaving 13 bases between them. The germline V gene encodes CDR1 SGHRS and CDR2 YFSETQ. The CDR3 is 15 residues long.

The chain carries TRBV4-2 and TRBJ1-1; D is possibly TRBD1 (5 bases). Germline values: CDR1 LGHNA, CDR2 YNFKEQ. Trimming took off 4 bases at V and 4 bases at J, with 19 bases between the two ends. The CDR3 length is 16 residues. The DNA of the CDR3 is TGTGCCAGCAGCCCCCCGCCGGGGGGGAGGGGCACTGAAGCTTTCTTT. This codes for CASSPPPGGRGTEAFF.

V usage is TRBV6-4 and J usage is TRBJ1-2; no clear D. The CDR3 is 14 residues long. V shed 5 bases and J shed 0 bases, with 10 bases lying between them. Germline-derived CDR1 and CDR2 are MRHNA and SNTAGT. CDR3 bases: TGTGCCAGCAGTAAGACTGGTGCTAACTATGGCTACACCTTC. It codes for CASSKTGANYGYTF.

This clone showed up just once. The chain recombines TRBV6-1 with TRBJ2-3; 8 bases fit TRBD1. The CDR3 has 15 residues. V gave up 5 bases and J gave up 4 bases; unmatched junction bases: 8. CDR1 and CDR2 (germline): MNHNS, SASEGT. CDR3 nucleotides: TGTGCCAGCAGTCCAGGGGGCTCAGGATCAGATACGCAGTATTTT. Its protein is CASSPGGSGSDTQYF.

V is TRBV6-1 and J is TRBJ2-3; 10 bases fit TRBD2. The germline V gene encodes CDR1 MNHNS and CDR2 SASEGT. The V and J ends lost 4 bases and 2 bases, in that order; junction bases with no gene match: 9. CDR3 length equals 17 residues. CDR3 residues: CASSATQLAGDTDTQYF. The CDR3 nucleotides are TGTGCCAGCAGTGCGACCCAGCTAGCGGGAGACACAGATACGCAGTATTTT.

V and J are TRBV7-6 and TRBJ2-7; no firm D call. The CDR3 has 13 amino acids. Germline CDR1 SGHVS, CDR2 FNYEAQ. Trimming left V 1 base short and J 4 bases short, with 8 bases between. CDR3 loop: CASSLGGEYEQYF. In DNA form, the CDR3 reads TGTGCCAGCAGCTTAGGCGGCGAATACGAGCAGTACTTC.

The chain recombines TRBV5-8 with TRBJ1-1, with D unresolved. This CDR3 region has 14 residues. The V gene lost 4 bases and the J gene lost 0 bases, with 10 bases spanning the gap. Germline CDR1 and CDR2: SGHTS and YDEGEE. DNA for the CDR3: TGTGCCAGCAGCGCGACATTAATGAACACTGAAGCTTTCTTT. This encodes CASSATLMNTEAFF.

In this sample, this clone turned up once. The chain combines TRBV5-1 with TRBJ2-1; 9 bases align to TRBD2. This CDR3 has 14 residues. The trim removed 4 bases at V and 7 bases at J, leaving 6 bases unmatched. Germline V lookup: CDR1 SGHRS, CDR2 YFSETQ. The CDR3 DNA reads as TGCGCCAGCAGCCAGACGACTAGCGGTAATGAGCAGTTCTTC. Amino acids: CASSQTTSGNEQFF.

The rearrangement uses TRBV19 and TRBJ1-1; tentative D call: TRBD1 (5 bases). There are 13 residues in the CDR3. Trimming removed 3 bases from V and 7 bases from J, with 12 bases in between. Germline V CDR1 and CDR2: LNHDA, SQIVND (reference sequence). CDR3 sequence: CASSIRVEIEAFF. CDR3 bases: TGTGCCAGTAGTATCAGGGTAGAGATTGAAGCTTTCTTT.

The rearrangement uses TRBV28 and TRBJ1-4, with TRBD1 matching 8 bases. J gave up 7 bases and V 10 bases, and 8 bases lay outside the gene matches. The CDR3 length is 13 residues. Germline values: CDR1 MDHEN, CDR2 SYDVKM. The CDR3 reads CATLNRGVEKLFF. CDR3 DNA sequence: TGTGCCACTTTAAACAGGGGGGTTGAAAAACTGTTTTTT.

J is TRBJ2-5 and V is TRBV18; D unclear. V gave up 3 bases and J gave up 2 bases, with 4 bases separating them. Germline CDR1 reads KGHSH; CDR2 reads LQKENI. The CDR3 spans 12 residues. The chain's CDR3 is CASSPAQETQYF. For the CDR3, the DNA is TGTGCCAGCTCACCGGCTCAAGAGACCCAGTACTTC.

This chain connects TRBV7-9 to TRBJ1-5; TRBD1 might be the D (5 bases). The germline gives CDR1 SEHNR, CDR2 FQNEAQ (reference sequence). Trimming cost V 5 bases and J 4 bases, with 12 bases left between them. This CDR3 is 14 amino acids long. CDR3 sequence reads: CASSHTGVNQPQHF. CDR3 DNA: TGTGCCAGCAGCCATACAGGAGTTAATCAGCCCCAGCATTTT. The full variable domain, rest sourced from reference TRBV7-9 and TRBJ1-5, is DTGVSQNPRHKITKRGQNVTFRCDPISEHNRLYWYRQTLGQGPEFLTYFQNEAQLEKSRLLSDRFSAERPKGSFSTLEIQRTEQGDSAMYLCASSHTGVNQPQHFGDGTRLSIL.

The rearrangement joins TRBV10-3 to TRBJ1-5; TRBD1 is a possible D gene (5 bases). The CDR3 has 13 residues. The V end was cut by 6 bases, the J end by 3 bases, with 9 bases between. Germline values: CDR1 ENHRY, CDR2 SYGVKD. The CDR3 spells CAISVGDNQPQHF. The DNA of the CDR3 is TGTGCCATCAGCGTAGGGGACAATCAGCCCCAGCATTTT.

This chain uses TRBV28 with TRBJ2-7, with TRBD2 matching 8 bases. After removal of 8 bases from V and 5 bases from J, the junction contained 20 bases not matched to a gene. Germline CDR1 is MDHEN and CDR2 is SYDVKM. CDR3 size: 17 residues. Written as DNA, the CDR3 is TGTGCCAGCGGTCGATTCGAGCGGGAGCTCCCGACCGACGAGCAGTACTTC. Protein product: CASGRFERELPTDEQYF.

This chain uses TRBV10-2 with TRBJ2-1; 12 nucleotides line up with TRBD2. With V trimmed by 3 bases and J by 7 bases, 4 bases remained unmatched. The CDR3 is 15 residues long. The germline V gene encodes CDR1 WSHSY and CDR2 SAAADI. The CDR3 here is CASSDGTSGSNEQFF. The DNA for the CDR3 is TGCGCCAGCAGTGACGGGACTAGCGGGTCGAATGAGCAGTTCTTC.

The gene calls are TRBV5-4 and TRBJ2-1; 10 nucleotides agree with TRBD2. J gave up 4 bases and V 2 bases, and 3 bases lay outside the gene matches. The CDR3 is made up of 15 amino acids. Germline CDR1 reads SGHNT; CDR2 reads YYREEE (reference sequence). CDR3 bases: TGTGCCAGCAGCTTATCACTAGCGGGGTACAATGAGCAGTTCTTC. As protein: CASSLSLAGYNEQFF.